Reported below is one TCR beta chain. The antigen is undetermined. No infections or other immune events were documented during collection. The source of the sample is a study of identifying expanded T cells in peripheral blood. Study results and caveats: About 1.2 clones differed between technical replicates, versus around 15 and 19 over time.

The CDR3 extends over 11 amino acids. Per germline, CDR1 SGHNT and CDR2 YYREEE (reference sequence). The ends lost 3 bases at V and 10 bases at J; junction bases unmatched: 4. Only in-frame clones appear in the TCRdb table, and some are missing; sequencing was by immunoSEQ multiplex PCR. The table includes about 100,000 clones, about nine tenths detected once. The rearrangement uses TRBV5-4 and TRBJ2-7; 7 bases match TRBD2. The TCR comes from a person aged 18 to 70 in good health. Specimen: blood. CDR3 in DNA: TGTGCCAGCAGCTCACGGACTAGACAGTACTTC. The encoded protein is CASSSRTRQYF.